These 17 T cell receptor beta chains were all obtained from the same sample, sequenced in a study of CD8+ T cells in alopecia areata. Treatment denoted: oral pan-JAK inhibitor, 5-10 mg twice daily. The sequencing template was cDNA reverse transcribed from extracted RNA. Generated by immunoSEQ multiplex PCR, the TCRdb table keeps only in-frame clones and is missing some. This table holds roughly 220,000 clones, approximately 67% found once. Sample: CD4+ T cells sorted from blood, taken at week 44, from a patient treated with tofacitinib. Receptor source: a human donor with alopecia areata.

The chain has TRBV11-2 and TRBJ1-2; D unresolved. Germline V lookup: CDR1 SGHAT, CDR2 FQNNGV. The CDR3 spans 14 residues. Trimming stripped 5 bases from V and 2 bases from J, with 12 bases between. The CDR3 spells CASSLSDGNYGYTF. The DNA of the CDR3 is TGTGCCAGCAGCCTATCGGACGGAAACTATGGCTACACCTTC.

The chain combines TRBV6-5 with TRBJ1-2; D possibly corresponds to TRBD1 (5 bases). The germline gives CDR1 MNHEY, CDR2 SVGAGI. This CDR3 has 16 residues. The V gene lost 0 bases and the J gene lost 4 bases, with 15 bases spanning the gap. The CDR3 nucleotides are TGTGCCAGCAGTTACTCGTCTGACAGCCGGGGCTATGGCTACACCTTC. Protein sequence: CASSYSSDSRGYGYTF.

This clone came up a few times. The DNA for the CDR3 is TGCGCCAGCAGCTTGTCAACAGGGAACACCGGGGAGCTGTTTTTT. Protein sequence: CASSLSTGNTGELFF. V and J are TRBV5-1 and TRBJ2-2; D may be TRBD1 (5 bases). The V gene's germline CDR1 is SGHRS and CDR2 YFSETQ. The CDR3 loop spans 15 amino acids. Trimming removed 1 base at V and 1 base at J, with 8 bases between.

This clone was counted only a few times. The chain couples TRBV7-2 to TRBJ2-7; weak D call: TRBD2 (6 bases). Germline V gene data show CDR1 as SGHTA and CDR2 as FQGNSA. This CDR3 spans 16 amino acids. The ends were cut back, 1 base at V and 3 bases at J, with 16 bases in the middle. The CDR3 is CASSLVEQEGFYEQYF. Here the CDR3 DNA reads TGTGCCAGCAGCTTAGTTGAACAGGAGGGGTTCTACGAGCAGTACTTC.

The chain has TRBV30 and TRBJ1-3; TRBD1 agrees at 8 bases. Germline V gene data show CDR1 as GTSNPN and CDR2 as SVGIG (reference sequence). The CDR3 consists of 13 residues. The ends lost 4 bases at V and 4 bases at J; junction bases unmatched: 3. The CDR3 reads CAWKRTGGNTIYF. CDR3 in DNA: TGTGCCTGGAAGAGGACAGGGGGAAACACCATATATTTT. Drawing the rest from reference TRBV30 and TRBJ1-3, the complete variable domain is SQTIHQWPATLVQPVGSPLSLECTVEGTSNPNLYWYRQAAGRGLQLLFYSVGIGQISSEVPQNLSASRPQDRQFILSSKKLLLSDSGFYLCAWKRTGGNTIYFGEGSWLTVV.

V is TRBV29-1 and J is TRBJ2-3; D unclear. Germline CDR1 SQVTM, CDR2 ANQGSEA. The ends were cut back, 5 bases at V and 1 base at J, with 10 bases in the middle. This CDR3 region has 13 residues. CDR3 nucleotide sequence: TGCAGCGTTTTTGTGGGCCGCACAGATACGCAGTATTTT. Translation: CSVFVGRTDTQYF.

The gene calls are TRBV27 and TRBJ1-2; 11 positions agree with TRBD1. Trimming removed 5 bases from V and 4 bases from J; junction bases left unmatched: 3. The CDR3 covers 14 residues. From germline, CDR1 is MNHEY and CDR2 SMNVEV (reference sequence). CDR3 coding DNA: TGTGCCAGCAGTGACGGACAGGGGGCCTATGGCTACACCTTC. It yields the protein CASSDGQGAYGYTF.

The CDR3 DNA follows: TGTGCCAGCAGACCGGTTGTAGGGGGTGAGCAGTTCTTC. This gives the protein CASRPVVGGEQFF. The chain recombines TRBV6-5 with TRBJ2-1, with D possibly matching TRBD1 (6 bases). The CDR3 contains 13 residues. The germline V gene encodes CDR1 MNHEY and CDR2 SVGAGI. V was shortened by 6 bases and J by 9 bases, with 15 bases between the two germline ends.

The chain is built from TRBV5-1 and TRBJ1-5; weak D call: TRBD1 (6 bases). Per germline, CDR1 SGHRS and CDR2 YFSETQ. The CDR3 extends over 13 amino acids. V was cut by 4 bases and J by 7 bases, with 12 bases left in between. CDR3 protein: CASSQGRGQPQHF. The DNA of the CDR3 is TGCGCCAGCAGCCAGGGGAGGGGCCAGCCCCAGCATTTT.

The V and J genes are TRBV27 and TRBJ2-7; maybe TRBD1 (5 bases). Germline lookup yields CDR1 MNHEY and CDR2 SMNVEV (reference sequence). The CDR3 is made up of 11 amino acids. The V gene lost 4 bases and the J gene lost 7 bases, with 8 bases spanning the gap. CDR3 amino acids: CASSSQEEQYF. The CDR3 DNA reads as TGTGCCAGCAGTTCACAGGAGGAGCAGTACTTC.

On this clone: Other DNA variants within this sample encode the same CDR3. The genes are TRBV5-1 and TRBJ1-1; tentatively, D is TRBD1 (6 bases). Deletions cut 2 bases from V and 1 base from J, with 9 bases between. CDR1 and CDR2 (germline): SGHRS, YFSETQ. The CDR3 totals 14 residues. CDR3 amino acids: CASSLQGGNTEAFF. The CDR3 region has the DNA TGCGCCAGCAGCTTACAGGGAGGGAACACTGAAGCTTTCTTT.

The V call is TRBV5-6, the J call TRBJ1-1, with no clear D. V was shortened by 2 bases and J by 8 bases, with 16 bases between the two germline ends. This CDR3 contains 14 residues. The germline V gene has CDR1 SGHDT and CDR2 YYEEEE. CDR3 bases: TGTGCCAGCAGCTTCGGAAGGAGGGCAGTAGAAGCTTTCTTT. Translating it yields CASSFGRRAVEAFF.

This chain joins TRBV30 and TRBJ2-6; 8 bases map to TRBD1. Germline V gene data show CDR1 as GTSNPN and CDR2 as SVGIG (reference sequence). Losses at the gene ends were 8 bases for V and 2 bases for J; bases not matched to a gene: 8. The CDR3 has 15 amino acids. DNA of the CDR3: TGTGCCGGCACCGCAGGGGGCCCTGGGGCCAACGTCCTGACTTTC. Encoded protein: CAGTAGGPGANVLTF.

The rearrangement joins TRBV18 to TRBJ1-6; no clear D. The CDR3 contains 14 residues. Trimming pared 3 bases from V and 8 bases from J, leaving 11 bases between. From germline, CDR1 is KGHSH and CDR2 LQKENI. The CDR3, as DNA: TGTGCCAGCTCACCCGAGGGTGTTTATTCACCCCTCCACTTT. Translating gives CASSPEGVYSPLHF.

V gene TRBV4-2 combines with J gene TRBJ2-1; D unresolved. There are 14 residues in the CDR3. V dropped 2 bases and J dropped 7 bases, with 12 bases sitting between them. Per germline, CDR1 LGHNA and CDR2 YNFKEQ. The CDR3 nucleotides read TGTGCCAGCAGCCAATCTGACAATTGGAATGAGCAGTTCTTC. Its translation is CASSQSDNWNEQFF.

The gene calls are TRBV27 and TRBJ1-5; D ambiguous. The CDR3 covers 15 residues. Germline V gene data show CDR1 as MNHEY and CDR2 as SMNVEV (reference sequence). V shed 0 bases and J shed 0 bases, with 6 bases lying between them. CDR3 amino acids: CASSLSWDSNQPQHF. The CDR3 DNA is TGTGCCAGCAGTTTATCCTGGGATAGCAATCAGCCCCAGCATTTT.

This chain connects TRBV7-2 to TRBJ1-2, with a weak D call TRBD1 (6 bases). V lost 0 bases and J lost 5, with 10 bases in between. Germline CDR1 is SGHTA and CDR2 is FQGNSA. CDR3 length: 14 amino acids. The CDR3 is CASSLAAQGYGYTF. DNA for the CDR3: TGTGCCAGCAGCTTAGCCGCACAGGGATATGGCTACACCTTC.